The TCR beta chain under discussion was sequenced for a study of shared clonotypes between healthy human individuals. Positive CCR7 selection of CD45RO-negative cells yielded the naive CD8 cells, and terminally differentiated effector memory CD45RA+ cells were excluded. TCRdb's table, derived via immunoSEQ multiplex PCR, lists solely in-frame clones and lacks some. The sample includes about 1,800,000 clones, 85% to 95% of them seen just once. This clone occurred once. The clonotype comes from a man aged 18 to 29 in good health. Sequencing was performed on naive CD8+ T cells sorted from blood.

The CDR3 bases are TGTGCCACCAGCAGAATACCGACTGCGGTAGCGGGAGTCTACGAGCAGTACTTC. This encodes CATSRIPTAVAGVYEQYF. The chain is built from TRBV15 and TRBJ2-7; 9 positions agree with TRBD2. The CDR3 is made up of 18 amino acids. Germline CDR1 is LNHNV and CDR2 is YYDKDF (reference sequence). V lost 2 bases and J lost 3; bases outside the gene matches: 14.